The following is a T cell receptor beta chain sequence with its context. Its antigen remains unknown. Next came a second PCR, run for about 7 to 12 cycles, which used a sample-barcoded 5' primer along with a J-beta primer mix. MiXCR, applied by TCRdb to the 5' RACE reads, yields one record per CDR3 protein. The sample yields more than 600,000 distinct CDR3 sequences, 25% seen once. This entry belongs to a study of blood T cells in healthy people across ages. Study conclusions and caveats: In long-lived donors, naive CD4+ cell counts and diversity exceeded those of aged donors.

There are 12 residues in the CDR3. Trimming took off 7 bases at V and 7 bases at J, with 13 bases between the two ends. Separately, the same data were catalogued under a study of T cells of mothers and their children.

The sequencing sample was made of blood. This sequence originates from a boy younger than 18 in good health. This chain connects TRBV12-3 or TRBV12-4 to TRBJ2-5, with D unresolved. DNA of the CDR3: TGTGCCAGCAAAATCCCGCTGGGGACCCAGTACTTC. It specifies CASKIPLGTQYF.